This TCR beta chain was recovered during a study of blood T cells in healthy people across ages. V shed 2 bases and J shed 2 bases, with 10 bases lying between them. This CDR3 region has 15 residues. Germline assignment: CDR1 MDHEN and CDR2 SYDVKM. Alongside a J-beta primer mix, a sample-barcoded 5' primer served in a second PCR lasting roughly 6 to 12 cycles. TCRdb re-derived calls from the 5' RACE reads in MiXCR, one entry per CDR3 protein. Of 790,000 or so distinct CDR3 sequences in the sample, more than 35% were seen once. In regard to this clonotype: Its cognate antigen is unknown.

Study outcomes and limitations: Among long-lived donors, naive CD4+ cells were more numerous and diversity higher than in aged donors. Possibly confounding the expanded clonotype changes was the fact that donor CMV status was unknown.

Sample: blood. The clonotype originates from a man older than 75 in good health. V usage is TRBV28 and J usage is TRBJ2-4; D is tentatively TRBD1 or TRBD2 (5 bases each). The CDR3 protein is CASSLVGASKNIQYF. As DNA, the CDR3 is TGTGCCAGCAGTTTAGTCGGGGCCTCCAAAAACATTCAGTACTTC.